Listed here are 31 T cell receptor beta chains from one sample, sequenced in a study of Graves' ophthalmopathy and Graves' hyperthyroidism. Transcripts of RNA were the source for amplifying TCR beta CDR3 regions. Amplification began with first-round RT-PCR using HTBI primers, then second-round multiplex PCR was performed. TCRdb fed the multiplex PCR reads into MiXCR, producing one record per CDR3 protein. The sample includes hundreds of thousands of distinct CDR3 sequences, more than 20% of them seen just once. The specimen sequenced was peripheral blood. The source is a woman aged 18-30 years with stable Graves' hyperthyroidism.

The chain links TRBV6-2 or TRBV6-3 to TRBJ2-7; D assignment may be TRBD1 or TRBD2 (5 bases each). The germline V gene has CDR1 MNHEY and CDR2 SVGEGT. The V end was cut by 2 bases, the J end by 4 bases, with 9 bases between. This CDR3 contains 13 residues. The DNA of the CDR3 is TGTGCCAGCAGTTACGATGGGGGATACGAGCAGTACTTC. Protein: CASSYDGGYEQYF.

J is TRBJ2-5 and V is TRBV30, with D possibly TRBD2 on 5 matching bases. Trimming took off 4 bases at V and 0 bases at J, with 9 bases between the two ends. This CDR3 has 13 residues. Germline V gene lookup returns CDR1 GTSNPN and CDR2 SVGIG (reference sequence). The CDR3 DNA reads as TGTGCCTGGAAGTCCGGGAACCAAGAGACCCAGTACTTC. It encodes CAWKSGNQETQYF.

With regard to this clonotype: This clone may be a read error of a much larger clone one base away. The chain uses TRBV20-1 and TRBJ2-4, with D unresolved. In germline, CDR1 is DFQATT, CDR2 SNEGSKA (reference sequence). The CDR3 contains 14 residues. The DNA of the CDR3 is TGCAGTGCTAGAGAGGGCTTCGCCAAAAACGTTCAGTACTTC. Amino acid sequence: CSAREGFAKNVQYF.

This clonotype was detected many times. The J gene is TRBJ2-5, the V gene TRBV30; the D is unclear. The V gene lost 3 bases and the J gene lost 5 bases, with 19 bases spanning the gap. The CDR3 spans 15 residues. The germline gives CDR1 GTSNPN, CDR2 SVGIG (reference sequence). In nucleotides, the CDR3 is TGTGCCTGGAGGCGCAGCCCCGGGTTGGCGGAGACCCAGTACTTC. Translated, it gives CAWRRSPGLAETQYF.

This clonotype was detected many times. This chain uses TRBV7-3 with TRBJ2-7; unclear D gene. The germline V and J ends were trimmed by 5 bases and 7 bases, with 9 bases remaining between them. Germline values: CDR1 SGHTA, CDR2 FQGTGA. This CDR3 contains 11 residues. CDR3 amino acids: CASSGYKEQYF. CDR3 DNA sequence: TGTGCCAGCAGCGGGTATAAAGAGCAGTACTTC.

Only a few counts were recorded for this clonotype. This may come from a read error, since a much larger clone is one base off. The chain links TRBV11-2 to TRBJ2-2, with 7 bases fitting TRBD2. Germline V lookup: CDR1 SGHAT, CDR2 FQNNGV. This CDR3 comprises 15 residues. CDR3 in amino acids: CASSDSLRTAGELCF. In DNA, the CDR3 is TGTGCCAGCAGCGATAGCTTGAGGACGGCGGGGGAGCTGTGTTTT.

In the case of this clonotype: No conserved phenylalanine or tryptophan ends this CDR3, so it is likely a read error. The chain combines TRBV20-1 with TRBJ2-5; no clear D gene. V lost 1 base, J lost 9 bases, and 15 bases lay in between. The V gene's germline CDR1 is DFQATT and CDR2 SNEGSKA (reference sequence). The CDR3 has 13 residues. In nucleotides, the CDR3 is TGCAGTGCTAGAGGGCTGTCTAAGAGAGCCCAGTACTGC. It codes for CSARGLSKRAQYC.

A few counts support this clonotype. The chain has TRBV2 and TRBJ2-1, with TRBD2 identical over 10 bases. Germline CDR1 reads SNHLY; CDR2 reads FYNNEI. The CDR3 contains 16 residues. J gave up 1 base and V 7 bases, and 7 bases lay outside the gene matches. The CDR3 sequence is CASTRMGLASYNEQFF. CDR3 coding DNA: TGTGCCAGCACCCGAATGGGACTAGCGTCCTACAATGAGCAGTTCTTC.

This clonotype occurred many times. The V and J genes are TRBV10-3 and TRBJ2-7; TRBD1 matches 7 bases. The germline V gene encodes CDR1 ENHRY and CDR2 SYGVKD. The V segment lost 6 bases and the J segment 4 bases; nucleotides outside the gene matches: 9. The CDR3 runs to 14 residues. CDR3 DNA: TGTGCCATCAGGCCGACAGGGCAGGAGTACGAGCAGTACTTC. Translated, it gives CAIRPTGQEYEQYF.

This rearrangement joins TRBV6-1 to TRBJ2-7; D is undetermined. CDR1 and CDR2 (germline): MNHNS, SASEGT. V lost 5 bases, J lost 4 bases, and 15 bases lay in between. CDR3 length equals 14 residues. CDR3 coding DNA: TGTGCCAGCAGTAACCCTTCTAGGTTTTACGAGCAGTACTTC. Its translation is CASSNPSRFYEQYF.

For the CDR3, the DNA is TGCAGTGCTAGATCGGACGGAAGGACCTACGAGCAGTACTTC. It is translated as CSARSDGRTYEQYF. The rearrangement joins TRBV20-1 to TRBJ2-7; no clear D. The CDR3 is 14 amino acids. Germline lookup yields CDR1 DFQATT and CDR2 SNEGSKA (reference sequence). Deletions cut 2 bases from V and 2 bases from J, with 13 bases between.

The CDR3 loop is CASSYLAGYPQETQYF. CDR3 DNA: TGTGCCAGCAGCTACCTAGCGGGGTACCCCCAAGAGACCCAGTACTTC. The J gene is TRBJ2-5, the V gene TRBV11-2; 9 nucleotides agree with TRBD2. Germline CDR1 and CDR2: SGHAT and FQNNGV. The trim removed 4 bases at V and 1 base at J, leaving 7 bases unmatched. The length of the CDR3 is 16 residues.

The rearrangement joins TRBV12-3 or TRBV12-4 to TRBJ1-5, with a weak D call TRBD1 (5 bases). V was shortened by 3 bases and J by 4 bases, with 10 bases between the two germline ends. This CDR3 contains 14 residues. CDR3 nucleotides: TGTGCCAGCAGTTTGGGGCGGGAGAATCAGCCCCAGCATTTT. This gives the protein CASSLGRENQPQHF.

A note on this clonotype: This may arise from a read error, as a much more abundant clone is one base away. The CDR3 protein is CASSEGQGAWDEQYF. The CDR3 DNA sequence: TGTGCCAGCAGTGAGGGGCAGGGGGCTTGGGATGAGCAGTACTTC. This chain links TRBV2 with TRBJ2-7, with 8 nucleotides matching TRBD1. The CDR3 loop spans 15 amino acids. Trimming cost V 3 bases and J 7 bases; bases outside gene matches: 11. The germline V gene encodes CDR1 SNHLY and CDR2 FYNNEI.

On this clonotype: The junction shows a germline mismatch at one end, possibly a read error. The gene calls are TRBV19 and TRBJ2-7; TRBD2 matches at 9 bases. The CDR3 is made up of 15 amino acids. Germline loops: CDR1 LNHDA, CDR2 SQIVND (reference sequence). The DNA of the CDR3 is TGTGCCAGTAGCCCGAGAGTAGCGGGGGCCCACGAGCGGTACTTC. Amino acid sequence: CASSPRVAGAHERYF.

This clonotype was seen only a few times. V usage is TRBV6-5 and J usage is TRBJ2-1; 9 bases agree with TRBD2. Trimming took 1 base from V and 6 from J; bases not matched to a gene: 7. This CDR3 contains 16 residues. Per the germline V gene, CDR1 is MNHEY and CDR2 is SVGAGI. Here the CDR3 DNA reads TGTGCCAGCAGTTACTTTAGCGGGAGTATACCCAATGAGCAGTTCTTC. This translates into CASSYFSGSIPNEQFF.

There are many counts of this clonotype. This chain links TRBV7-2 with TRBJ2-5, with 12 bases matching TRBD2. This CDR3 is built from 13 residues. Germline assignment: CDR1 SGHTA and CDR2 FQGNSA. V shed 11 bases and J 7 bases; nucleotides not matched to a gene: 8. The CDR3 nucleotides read TGTGCCGGATCATTACTAGCGGGAGGGACCCAGTACTTC. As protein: CAGSLLAGGTQYF.

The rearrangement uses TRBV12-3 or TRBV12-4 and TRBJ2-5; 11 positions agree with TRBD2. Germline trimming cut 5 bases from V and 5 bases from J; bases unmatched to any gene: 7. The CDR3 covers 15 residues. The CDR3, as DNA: TGTGCCAGCAGTAGACTAGCGGGACTCTCCGAGACCCAGTACTTC. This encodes CASSRLAGLSETQYF.

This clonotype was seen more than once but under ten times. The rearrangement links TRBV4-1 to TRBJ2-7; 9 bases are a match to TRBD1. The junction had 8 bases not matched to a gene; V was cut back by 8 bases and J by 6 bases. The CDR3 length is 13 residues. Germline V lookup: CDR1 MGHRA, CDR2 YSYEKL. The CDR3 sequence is CASVGTGRLEQYF. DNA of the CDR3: TGCGCCAGCGTGGGGACAGGGCGTCTCGAGCAGTACTTC.

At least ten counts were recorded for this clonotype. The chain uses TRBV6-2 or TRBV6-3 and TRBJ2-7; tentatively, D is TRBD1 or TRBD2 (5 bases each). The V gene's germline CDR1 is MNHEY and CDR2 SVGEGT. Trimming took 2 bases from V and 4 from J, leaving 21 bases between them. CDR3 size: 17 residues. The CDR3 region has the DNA TGTGCCAGCAGTTACCCAAGGACTGGGACCTATCTTTACGAGCAGTACTTC. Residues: CASSYPRTGTYLYEQYF.

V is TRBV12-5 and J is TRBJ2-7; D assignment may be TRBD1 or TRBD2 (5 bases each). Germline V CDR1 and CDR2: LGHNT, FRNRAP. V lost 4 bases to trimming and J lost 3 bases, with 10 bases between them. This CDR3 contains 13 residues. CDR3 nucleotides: TGTGCTAGTGGTTCGGGACCTTACTACGAGCAGTACTTC. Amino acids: CASGSGPYYEQYF.

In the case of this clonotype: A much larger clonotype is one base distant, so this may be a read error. The CDR3 DNA is TGTGCCACCAGCAGATCGGACACAATGAACACTGAAGCTTGCTTT. This translates into CATSRSDTMNTEACF. The V and J genes are TRBV15 and TRBJ1-1; possible D gene TRBD1, 5 bases. This CDR3 comprises 15 residues. Germline CDR1 reads LNHNV; CDR2 reads YYDKDF (reference sequence).

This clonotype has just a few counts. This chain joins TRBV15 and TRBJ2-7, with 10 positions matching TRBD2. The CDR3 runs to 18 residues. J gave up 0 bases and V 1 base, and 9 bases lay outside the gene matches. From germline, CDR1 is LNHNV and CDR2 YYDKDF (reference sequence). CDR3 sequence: CATSRGPLASGSSYEQYF. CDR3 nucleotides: TGTGCCACCAGCAGAGGCCCCCTAGCTAGCGGGAGCTCCTACGAGCAGTACTTC. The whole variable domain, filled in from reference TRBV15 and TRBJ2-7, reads DAMVIQNPRYQVTQFGKPVTLSCSQTLNHNVMYWYQQKSSQAPKLLFHYYDKDFNNEADTPDNFQSRRPNTSFCFLDIRSPGLGDTAMYLCATSRGPLASGSSYEQYFGPGTRLTVT.

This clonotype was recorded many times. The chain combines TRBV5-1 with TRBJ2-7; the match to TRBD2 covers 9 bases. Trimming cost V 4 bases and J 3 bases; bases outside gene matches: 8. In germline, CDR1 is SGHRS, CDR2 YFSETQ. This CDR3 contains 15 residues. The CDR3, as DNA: TGCGCCAGCAGCCCGAATAGCGGGAGCTTCTACGAGCAGTACTTC. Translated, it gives CASSPNSGSFYEQYF.

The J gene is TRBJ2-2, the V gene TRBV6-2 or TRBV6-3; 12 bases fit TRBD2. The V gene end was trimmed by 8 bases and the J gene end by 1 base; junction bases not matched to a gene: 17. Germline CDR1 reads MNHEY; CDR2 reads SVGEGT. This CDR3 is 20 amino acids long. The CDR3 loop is CASSTFPPGLAGENTGELFF. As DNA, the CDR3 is TGTGCCAGCTCGACTTTTCCGCCGGGACTAGCGGGCGAGAACACCGGGGAGCTGTTTTTT.

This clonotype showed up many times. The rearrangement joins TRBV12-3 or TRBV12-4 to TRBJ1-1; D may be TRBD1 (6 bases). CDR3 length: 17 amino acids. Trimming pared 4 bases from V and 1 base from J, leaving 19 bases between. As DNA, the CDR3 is TGTGCCAGCAGTTCTATATATGCAGGGGAGACGAACACTGAAGCTTTCTTT. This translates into CASSSIYAGETNTEAFF.

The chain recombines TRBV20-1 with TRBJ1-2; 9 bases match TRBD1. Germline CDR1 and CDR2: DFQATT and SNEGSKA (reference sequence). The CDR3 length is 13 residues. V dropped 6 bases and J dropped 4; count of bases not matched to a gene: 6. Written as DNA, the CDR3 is TGCAGTGCGCGGACAGGGGCTAGCTATGGCTACACCTTC. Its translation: CSARTGASYGYTF.

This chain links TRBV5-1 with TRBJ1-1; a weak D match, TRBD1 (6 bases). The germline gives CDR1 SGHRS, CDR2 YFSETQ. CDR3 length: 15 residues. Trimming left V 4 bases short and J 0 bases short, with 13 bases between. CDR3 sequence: CASSTTGNVNTEAFF. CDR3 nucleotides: TGCGCCAGCAGCACTACAGGGAATGTGAACACTGAAGCTTTCTTT.

CDR3 nucleotide sequence: TGCAGTGCTAGAGACAGGGAGATGGGTGCTTTCTTT. Its protein is CSARDREMGAFF. This rearrangement joins TRBV20-1 to TRBJ1-1; D may be TRBD1 (5 bases). The CDR3 has 12 residues. Germline V CDR1 and CDR2: DFQATT, SNEGSKA (reference sequence). The V end was cut by 0 bases, the J end by 11 bases, with 13 bases between.

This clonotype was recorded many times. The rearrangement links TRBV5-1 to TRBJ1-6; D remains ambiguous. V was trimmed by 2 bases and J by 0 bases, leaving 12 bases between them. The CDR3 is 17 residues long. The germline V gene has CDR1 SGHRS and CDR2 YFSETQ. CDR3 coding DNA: TGCGCCAGCAGCTTTCTGGACGGGAGCTCCTATAATTCACCCCTCCACTTT. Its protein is CASSFLDGSSYNSPLHF.

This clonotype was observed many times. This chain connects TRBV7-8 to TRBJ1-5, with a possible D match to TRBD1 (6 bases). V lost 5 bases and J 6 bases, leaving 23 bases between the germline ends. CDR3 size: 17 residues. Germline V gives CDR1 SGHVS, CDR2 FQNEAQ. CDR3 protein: CASSKGRGQGVGQPQHF. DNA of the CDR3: TGTGCCAGCAGCAAGGGGCGGGGACAAGGGGTAGGTCAGCCCCAGCATTTT. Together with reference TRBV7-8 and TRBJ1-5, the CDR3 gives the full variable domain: GAGVSQSPRYKVAKRGQDVALRCDPISGHVSLFWYQQALGQGPEFLTYFQNEAQLDKSGLPSDRFFAERPEGSVSTLKIQRTQQEDSAVYLCASSKGRGQGVGQPQHFGDGTRLSIL.